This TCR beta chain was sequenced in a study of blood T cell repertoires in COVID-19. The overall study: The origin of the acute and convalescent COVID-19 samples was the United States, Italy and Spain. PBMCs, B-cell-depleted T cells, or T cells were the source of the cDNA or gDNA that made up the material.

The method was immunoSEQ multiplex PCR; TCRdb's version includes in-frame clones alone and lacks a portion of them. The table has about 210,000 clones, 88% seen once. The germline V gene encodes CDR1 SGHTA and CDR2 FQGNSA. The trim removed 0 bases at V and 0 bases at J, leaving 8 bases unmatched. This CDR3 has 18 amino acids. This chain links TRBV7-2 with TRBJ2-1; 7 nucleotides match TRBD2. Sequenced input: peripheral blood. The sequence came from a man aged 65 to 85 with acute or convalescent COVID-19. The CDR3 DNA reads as TGTGCCAGCAGCTTAGCGCAGGTAGCGGGCAGCTCCTACAATGAGCAGTTCTTC. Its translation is CASSLAQVAGSSYNEQFF.